These 28 T cell receptor beta chains were all obtained from the same sample, sequenced in a study of T cell responses to AZD1222 COVID-19 vaccine. Sequenced by immunoSEQ multiplex PCR; TCRdb stores in-frame clones only, minus some. The sample has approximately 220,000 clones, 85% to 95% seen once. The sample was peripheral blood, taken on day 0 of MenACWY control vaccination. These TCRs come from an adult in good health.

The chain couples TRBV9 to TRBJ1-5; 8 nucleotides match TRBD1. The CDR3 has 15 amino acids. V trimming: 4 bases; J trimming: 1 base; junction bases outside the gene matches: 4. Looked up from germline, CDR1 is SGDLS and CDR2 is YYNGEE. The CDR3 protein is CASSFRQGSNQPQHF. CDR3 in DNA: TGTGCCAGCAGCTTTAGACAGGGGAGCAATCAGCCCCAGCATTTT.

The gene calls are TRBV28 and TRBJ1-1, with D tentatively TRBD1 (5 bases). Between the trimmed V and J ends, which lost 6 bases and 0 bases, there was a span of 26 bases. The CDR3 contains 19 residues. Germline V gene sequence: CDR1 MDHEN, CDR2 SYDVKM. The CDR3 protein is CASRPFDSLRSSMNTEAFF. The CDR3 DNA follows: TGTGCCAGCAGGCCCTTTGACAGCTTACGTTCATCCATGAACACTGAAGCTTTCTTT.

V gene TRBV5-4 combines with J gene TRBJ1-2, with no clear D. CDR1 SGHNT and CDR2 YYREEE come from the germline V gene (reference sequence). This CDR3 contains 13 residues. V dropped 2 bases and J dropped 7 bases, with 12 bases sitting between them. CDR3 loop: CASSFRPSRGYTF. Here the CDR3 DNA reads TGTGCCAGCAGCTTCAGACCCTCTCGTGGCTACACCTTC.

The chain couples TRBV4-1 to TRBJ1-6, with a possible D match to TRBD1 (6 bases). V lost 1 base and J 10 bases, leaving 17 bases between the germline ends. The CDR3 sequence is 16 residues long. Per the germline V gene, CDR1 is MGHRA and CDR2 is YSYEKL. CDR3 DNA: TGCGCCAGCAGCCAAGGTCTAAGAAACAGGGAATCACCCCTCCACTTT. It is translated as CASSQGLRNRESPLHF.

The V gene is TRBV11-2, the J gene TRBJ1-3; D ambiguous. Per the germline V gene, CDR1 is SGHAT and CDR2 is FQNNGV. V dropped 5 bases and J dropped 7 bases, with 12 bases sitting between them. This CDR3 is built from 13 residues. The CDR3 DNA follows: TGTGCCAGCAGCCCTGGGATTAGGAACACCATATATTTT. Translation gives CASSPGIRNTIYF.

The chain is built from TRBV4-2 and TRBJ2-5, with TRBD2 matching 9 bases. CDR1 and CDR2 (germline): LGHNA, YNFKEQ. V gave up 1 base and J gave up 6 bases; unmatched junction bases: 12. The CDR3 runs to 17 residues. The CDR3 DNA reads TGTGCCAGCAGCCAAGTCACCGTAGCGGGGGCCCTGAAGACCCAGTACTTC. Translation: CASSQVTVAGALKTQYF.

V gene TRBV25-1 combines with J gene TRBJ1-2, with D unresolved. The CDR3 is made up of 12 amino acids. Germline V gene sequence: CDR1 MGHDK, CDR2 SYGVNS. V was trimmed by 3 bases and J by 11 bases, leaving 13 bases between them. DNA for the CDR3: TGTGCCAGCAGTGATAAGGGTCAGTTGTACACCTTC. This gives the protein CASSDKGQLYTF.

The chain couples TRBV27 to TRBJ2-2; no definite D call. The CDR3 runs to 14 residues. V lost 4 bases and J 4 bases, leaving 10 bases between the germline ends. From germline, CDR1 is MNHEY and CDR2 SMNVEV (reference sequence). CDR3 protein: CASSYTSGTGELFF. The CDR3 coding sequence is TGTGCCAGCAGTTACACGTCGGGCACCGGGGAGCTGTTTTTT.

This clone was recorded only once. This chain links TRBV3-1 (or the pseudogene TRBV3-2) with TRBJ1-5, with D uncertain. Germline loops: CDR1 LGHDT, CDR2 YNNKEL (reference sequence). This CDR3 is built from 15 residues. V lost 3 bases to trimming and J lost 7 bases, with 16 bases between them. The CDR3 region is CASSHGSSGGQPQHF. CDR3 coding DNA: TGTGCCAGCAGCCACGGCAGTTCCGGCGGGCAGCCCCAGCATTTT.

The chain employs TRBV28 and TRBJ1-1; D gene ambiguous. The V gene's germline CDR1 is MDHEN and CDR2 SYDVKM. The CDR3 spans 17 residues. Trimming removed 6 bases at V and 4 bases at J, with 24 bases between. The CDR3 is CASSGPVPRRRTTEAFF. The CDR3 coding sequence is TGTGCCAGCAGCGGGCCGGTCCCACGCCGAAGGACCACTGAAGCTTTCTTT.

This chain links TRBV7-2 with TRBJ2-5, with 14 bases aligning to TRBD2. The V gene end was trimmed by 5 bases and the J gene end by 3 bases; junction bases not matched to a gene: 5. The CDR3 runs to 16 residues. The germline CDR1 and CDR2 sequences are SGHTA and FQGNSA. CDR3 bases: TGTGCCAGCAGCCCCCGGACTAGCGGGGGGAAAGAGACCCAGTACTTC. Translating it yields CASSPRTSGGKETQYF.

The chain couples TRBV3-1 (or the pseudogene TRBV3-2) to TRBJ1-6; D possibly corresponds to TRBD1 (5 bases). The CDR3 is 14 amino acids. With 3 bases removed from V and 7 bases from J, the gap between germline ends came to 10 bases. CDR1 is LGHDT, CDR2 YNNKEL, per germline (reference sequence). The chain's CDR3 is CASSHQGYNSPLHF. Written as DNA, the CDR3 is TGTGCCAGCAGCCACCAGGGATACAATTCACCCCTCCACTTT.

The V and J genes are TRBV15 and TRBJ1-5; 8 bases fit TRBD1. Germline-derived CDR1 and CDR2 are LNHNV and YYDKDF (reference sequence). J gave up 0 bases and V 3 bases, and 1 base lay outside the gene matches. This CDR3 spans 15 amino acids. The CDR3 DNA sequence: TGTGCCACCAGCAGGGACAGGGTTAGCAATCAGCCCCAGCATTTT. As protein: CATSRDRVSNQPQHF.

The chain uses TRBV15 and TRBJ2-5; 12 nucleotides match TRBD2. CDR3 length equals 16 residues. Trimming took 0 bases from V and 5 from J; bases not matched to a gene: 4. Germline V gene lookup returns CDR1 LNHNV and CDR2 YYDKDF (reference sequence). The CDR3 DNA sequence: TGTGCCACCAGCAGAGAACTAGCGGGGGGCTGGGAGACCCAGTACTTC. It specifies CATSRELAGGWETQYF. Full variable domain (outside the CDR3, taken from reference TRBV15 and TRBJ2-5): DAMVIQNPRYQVTQFGKPVTLSCSQTLNHNVMYWYQQKSSQAPKLLFHYYDKDFNNEADTPDNFQSRRPNTSFCFLDIRSPGLGDTAMYLCATSRELAGGWETQYFGPGTRLLVL.

This chain connects TRBV18 to TRBJ1-5; TRBD1 matches 11 bases. The CDR3 is 17 amino acids. The V gene end was trimmed by 2 bases and the J gene end by 2 bases; junction bases not matched to a gene: 5. The germline CDR1 and CDR2 sequences are KGHSH and LQKENI. CDR3 nucleotides: TGTGCCAGCTCACCAAAAGGGACAGGGGGTGGCAATCAGCCCCAGCATTTT. It codes for CASSPKGTGGGNQPQHF. The complete variable domain, with remaining parts taken from reference TRBV18 and TRBJ1-5, reads NAGVMQNPRHLVRRRGQEARLRCSPMKGHSHVYWYRQLPEEGLKFMVYLQKENIIDESGMPKERFSAEFPKEGPSILRIQQVVRGDSAAYFCASSPKGTGGGNQPQHFGDGTRLSIL.

The rearrangement uses TRBV6-5 and TRBJ1-1; possible D gene TRBD1, 5 bases. Trimming removed 6 bases from V and 0 bases from J, with 14 bases in between. Germline V lookup: CDR1 MNHEY, CDR2 SVGAGI. The CDR3 contains 15 residues. The CDR3 is CASRGSRGVNTEAFF. The CDR3, as DNA: TGTGCCAGCAGAGGCTCAAGGGGCGTGAACACTGAAGCTTTCTTT.

The chain has TRBV5-4 and TRBJ1-2, with D possibly matching TRBD1 (6 bases). The CDR3 length is 12 residues. The germline gives CDR1 SGHNT, CDR2 YYREEE (reference sequence). The V and J ends lost 6 bases and 7 bases respectively, with 13 bases between them. The CDR3 DNA is TGTGCCAGCAACCAGGGGCCGGGTGGCTACACCTTC. This sequence encodes CASNQGPGGYTF.

This clone was picked up one time. The chain joins TRBV19 to TRBJ1-5, with a weak D call TRBD1 (5 bases). From germline, CDR1 is LNHDA and CDR2 SQIVND (reference sequence). This CDR3 has 14 amino acids. Between the trimmed V and J ends, which lost 8 bases and 5 bases, there was a span of 16 bases. CDR3 nucleotides: TGTGCCAGTGGAAAGGGGAGTGCGGATCAGCCCCAGCATTTT. Protein product: CASGKGSADQPQHF.

Only one count was recorded for this clone. The gene calls are TRBV3-1 (or the pseudogene TRBV3-2) and TRBJ1-1; 8 nucleotides match TRBD1. Trimming took 5 bases from V and 5 from J; bases not matched to a gene: 7. This CDR3 region has 14 residues. The germline CDR1 and CDR2 sequences are LGHDT and YNNKEL (reference sequence). This CDR3 reads CASSTLQGETEAFF. The CDR3 DNA reads as TGTGCCAGCAGCACCTTACAGGGGGAAACTGAAGCTTTCTTT.

This clone was found once. The chain links TRBV28 to TRBJ2-6; 7 bases agree with TRBD2. The ends lost 7 bases at V and 1 base at J; junction bases unmatched: 4. CDR3 length equals 15 residues. Per the germline V gene, CDR1 is MDHEN and CDR2 is SYDVKM. The CDR3 nucleotides are TGTGCCAGCAAAACGGGAGGATCTGGGGCCAACGTCCTGACTTTC. Protein sequence: CASKTGGSGANVLTF. Filled out from reference TRBV28 and TRBJ2-6, the complete variable domain reads DVKVTQSSRYLVKRTGEKVFLECVQDMDHENMFWYRQDPGLGLRLIYFSYDVKMKEKGDIPEGYSVSREKKERFSLILESASTNQTSMYLCASKTGGSGANVLTFGAGSRLTVL.

This chain joins TRBV28 and TRBJ1-6; 8 bases map to TRBD1. Losses at the gene ends were 3 bases for V and 10 bases for J; bases not matched to a gene: 5. Germline V gene sequence: CDR1 MDHEN, CDR2 SYDVKM. CDR3 size: 14 residues. CDR3 nucleotide sequence: TGTGCCAGCAGTTTCGGACAGGGAGGCTCACCCCTCCACTTT. This gives the protein CASSFGQGGSPLHF.

The genes are TRBV3-1 (or the pseudogene TRBV3-2) and TRBJ1-6, with a weak D call TRBD1 (5 bases). The CDR3 loop spans 17 amino acids. Germline lookup yields CDR1 LGHDT and CDR2 YNNKEL (reference sequence). With 0 bases removed from V and 7 bases from J, the gap between germline ends came to 16 bases. Written as DNA, the CDR3 is TGTGCCAGCAGCCAAGAATTCGGCAGGGAGGGGAATTCACCCCTCCACTTT. Encoded protein: CASSQEFGREGNSPLHF.

V usage is TRBV6-5 and J usage is TRBJ1-2; maybe TRBD1 (6 bases). This CDR3 comprises 13 residues. The V gene's germline CDR1 is MNHEY and CDR2 SVGAGI. Trimming stripped 6 bases from V and 5 bases from J, with 13 bases between. This CDR3 is CASRPSRGYGYTF. CDR3 nucleotides: TGTGCCAGCAGACCTAGTAGGGGGTATGGCTACACCTTC.

The chain has TRBV7-8 and TRBJ1-4, with D hard to call. Deletions cut 8 bases from V and 5 bases from J, with 9 bases between. Germline CDR1 SGHVS, CDR2 FQNEAQ. The CDR3 length is 12 residues. CDR3 protein: CASGSSNEKLFF. The CDR3 coding sequence is TGTGCCAGCGGCAGCTCGAATGAAAAACTGTTTTTT.

The chain links TRBV7-9 to TRBJ1-2; TRBD1 might be the D (5 bases). The CDR3 is made up of 13 amino acids. Trimming removed 3 bases at V and 8 bases at J, with 13 bases between. The germline V gene has CDR1 SEHNR and CDR2 FQNEAQ (reference sequence). The CDR3 here is CASSFSASGGYTF. CDR3 nucleotide sequence: TGTGCCAGCAGCTTTAGTGCCTCAGGGGGCTACACCTTC.

The chain carries TRBV7-2 and TRBJ1-6; D may be TRBD1 (5 bases). Germline V gene data show CDR1 as SGHTA and CDR2 as FQGNSA. V shed 5 bases and J shed 7 bases, with 9 bases lying between them. This CDR3 comprises 13 residues. The DNA of the CDR3 is TGTGCCAGCAGCGGGCAGGGAAATTCACCCCTCCACTTT. Amino acid sequence: CASSGQGNSPLHF. Variable domain in full (rest from reference TRBV7-2 and TRBJ1-6): GAGVSQSPSNKVTEKGKDVELRCDPISGHTALYWYRQSLGQGLEFLIYFQGNSAPDKSGLPSDRFSAERTGGSVSTLTIQRTQQEDSAVYLCASSGQGNSPLHFGNGTRLTVT.

The CDR3 nucleotides are TGTGCCAGTAGTACCCCCTCGGGCGGAGTCGGGGAAAAACTGTTTTTT. Translated: CASSTPSGGVGEKLFF. The chain uses TRBV19 and TRBJ1-4, with D uncertain. The CDR3 is made up of 16 amino acids. Germline V gene data show CDR1 as LNHDA and CDR2 as SQIVND (reference sequence). Deletions cut 4 bases from V and 8 bases from J, with 20 bases between.

The J gene is TRBJ1-2, the V gene TRBV7-2; 9 bases are a match to TRBD1. The V segment lost 5 bases and the J segment 4 bases; nucleotides outside the gene matches: 8. The CDR3 is made up of 15 amino acids. The germline CDR1 and CDR2 sequences are SGHTA and FQGNSA. The CDR3 DNA reads as TGTGCCAGCAGCCCGTATCCGGGACAGGGCTATGGCTACACCTTC. Translation: CASSPYPGQGYGYTF.